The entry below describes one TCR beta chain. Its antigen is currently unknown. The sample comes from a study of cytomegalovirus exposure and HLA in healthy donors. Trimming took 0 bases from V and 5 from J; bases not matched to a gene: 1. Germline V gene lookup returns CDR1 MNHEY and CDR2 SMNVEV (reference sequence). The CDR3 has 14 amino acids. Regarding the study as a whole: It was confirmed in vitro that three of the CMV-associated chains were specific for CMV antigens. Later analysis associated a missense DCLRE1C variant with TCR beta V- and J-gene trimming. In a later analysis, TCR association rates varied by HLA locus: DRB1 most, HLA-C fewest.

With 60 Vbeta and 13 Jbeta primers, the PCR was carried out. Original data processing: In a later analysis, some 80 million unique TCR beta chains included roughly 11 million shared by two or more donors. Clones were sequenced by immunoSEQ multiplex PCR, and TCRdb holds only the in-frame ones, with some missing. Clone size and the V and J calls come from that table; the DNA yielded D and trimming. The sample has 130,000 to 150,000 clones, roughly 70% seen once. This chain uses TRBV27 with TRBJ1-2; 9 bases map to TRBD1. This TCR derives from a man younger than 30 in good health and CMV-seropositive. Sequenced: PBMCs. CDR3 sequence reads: CASSLSGTGYGYTF. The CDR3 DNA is TGTGCCAGCAGTTTATCCGGGACAGGGTATGGCTACACCTTC.